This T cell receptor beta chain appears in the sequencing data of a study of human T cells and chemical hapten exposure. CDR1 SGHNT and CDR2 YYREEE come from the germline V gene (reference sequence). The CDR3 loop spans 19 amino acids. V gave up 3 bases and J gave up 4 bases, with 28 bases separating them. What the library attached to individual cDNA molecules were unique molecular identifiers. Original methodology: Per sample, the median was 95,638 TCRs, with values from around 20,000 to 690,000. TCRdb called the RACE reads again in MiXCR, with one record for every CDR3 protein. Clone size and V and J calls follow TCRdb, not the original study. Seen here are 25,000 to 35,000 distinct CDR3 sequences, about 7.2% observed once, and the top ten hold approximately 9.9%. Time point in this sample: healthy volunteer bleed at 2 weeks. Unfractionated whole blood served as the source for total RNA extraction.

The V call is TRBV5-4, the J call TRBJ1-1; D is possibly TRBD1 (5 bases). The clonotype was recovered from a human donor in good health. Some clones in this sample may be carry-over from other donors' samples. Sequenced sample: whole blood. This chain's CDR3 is CASSSSPPRASQGSTEAFF. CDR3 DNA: TGTGCCAGCAGCTCGAGTCCCCCCAGGGCCTCTCAAGGGAGCACTGAAGCTTTCTTT.